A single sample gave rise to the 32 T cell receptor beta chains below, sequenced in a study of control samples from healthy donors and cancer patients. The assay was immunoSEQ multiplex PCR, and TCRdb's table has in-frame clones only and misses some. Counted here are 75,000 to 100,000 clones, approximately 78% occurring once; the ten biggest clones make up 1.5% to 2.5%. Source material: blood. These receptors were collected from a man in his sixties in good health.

The CDR3 loop reads CASSENPHVTGALRNTEAFF. For the CDR3, the DNA is TGTGCCAGCAGCGAAAACCCCCATGTGACAGGGGCGCTTCGGAACACTGAAGCTTTCTTT. This chain joins TRBV4-2 and TRBJ1-1; 8 bases match TRBD1. CDR1 is LGHNA, CDR2 YNFKEQ, per germline. Trimming cost V 5 bases and J 1 base; bases outside gene matches: 21. The CDR3 totals 20 residues.

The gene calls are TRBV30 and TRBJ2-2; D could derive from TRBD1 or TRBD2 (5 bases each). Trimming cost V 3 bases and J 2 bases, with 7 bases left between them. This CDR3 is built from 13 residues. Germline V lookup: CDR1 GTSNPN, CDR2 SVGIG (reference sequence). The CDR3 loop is CAWSRDNTGELFF. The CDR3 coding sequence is TGTGCCTGGAGCAGGGACAACACCGGGGAGCTGTTTTTT.

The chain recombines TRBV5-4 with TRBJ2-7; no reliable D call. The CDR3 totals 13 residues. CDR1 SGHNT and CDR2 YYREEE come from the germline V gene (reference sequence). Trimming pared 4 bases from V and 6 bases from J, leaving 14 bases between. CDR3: CASSVRTDTEQYF. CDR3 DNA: TGTGCCAGCAGCGTACGCACAGATACCGAGCAGTACTTC.

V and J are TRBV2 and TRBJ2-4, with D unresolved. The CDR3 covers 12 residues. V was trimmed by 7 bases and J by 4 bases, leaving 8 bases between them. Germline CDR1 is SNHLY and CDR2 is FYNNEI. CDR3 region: CASKGQKNIQYF. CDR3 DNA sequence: TGTGCCAGCAAGGGCCAGAAAAACATTCAGTACTTC.

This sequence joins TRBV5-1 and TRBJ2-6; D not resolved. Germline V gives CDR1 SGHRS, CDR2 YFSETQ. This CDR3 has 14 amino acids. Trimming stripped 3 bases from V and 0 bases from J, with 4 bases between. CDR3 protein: CASSSNSGANVLTF. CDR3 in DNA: TGCGCCAGCAGCTCCAACTCTGGGGCCAACGTCCTGACTTTC.

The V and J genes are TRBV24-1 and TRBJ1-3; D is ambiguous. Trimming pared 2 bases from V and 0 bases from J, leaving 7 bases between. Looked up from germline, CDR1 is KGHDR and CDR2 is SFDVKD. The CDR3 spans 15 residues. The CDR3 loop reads CATSDSAFSGNTIYF. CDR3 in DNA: TGTGCCACCAGTGATTCCGCCTTCTCTGGAAACACCATATATTTT.

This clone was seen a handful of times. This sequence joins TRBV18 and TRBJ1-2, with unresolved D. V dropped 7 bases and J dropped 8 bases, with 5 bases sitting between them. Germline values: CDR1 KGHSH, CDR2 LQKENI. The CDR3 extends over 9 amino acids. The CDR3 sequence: CASLGGYTF. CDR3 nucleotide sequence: TGTGCCAGCTTGGGGGGCTACACCTTC.

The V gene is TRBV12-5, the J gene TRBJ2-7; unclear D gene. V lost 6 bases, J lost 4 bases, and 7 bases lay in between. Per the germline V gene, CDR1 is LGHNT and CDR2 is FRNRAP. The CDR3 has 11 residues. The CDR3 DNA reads TGTGCTAGTGGACTGGGTTACGAGCAGTACTTC. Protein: CASGLGYEQYF.

CDR3 amino acids: CASSLRTASKNTEAFF. The CDR3 DNA is TGTGCCAGCAGCCTAAGGACAGCCTCAAAGAACACTGAAGCTTTCTTT. The chain recombines TRBV27 with TRBJ1-1; weak D call: TRBD1 (6 bases). The CDR3 length is 16 residues. V was pared by 6 bases and J by 1 base, with 18 bases between. The germline gives CDR1 MNHEY, CDR2 SMNVEV (reference sequence).

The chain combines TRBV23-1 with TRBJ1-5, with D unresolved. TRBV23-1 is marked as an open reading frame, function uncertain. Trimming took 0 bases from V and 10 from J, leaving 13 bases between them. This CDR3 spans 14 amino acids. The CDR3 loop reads CASSQSLGRQPQHF. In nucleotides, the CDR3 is TGCGCCAGCAGTCAATCACTCGGCCGTCAACCCCAGCATTTT.

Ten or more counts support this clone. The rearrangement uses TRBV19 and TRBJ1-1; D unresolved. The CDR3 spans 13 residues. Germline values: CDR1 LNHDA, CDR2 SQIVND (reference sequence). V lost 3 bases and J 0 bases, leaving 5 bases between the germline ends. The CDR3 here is CASSIGMNTEAFF. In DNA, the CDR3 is TGTGCCAGTAGTATCGGAATGAACACTGAAGCTTTCTTT.

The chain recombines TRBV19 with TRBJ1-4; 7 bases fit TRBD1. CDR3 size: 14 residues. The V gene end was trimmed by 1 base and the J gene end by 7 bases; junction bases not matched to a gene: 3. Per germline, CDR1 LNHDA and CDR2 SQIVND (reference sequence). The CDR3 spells CASSIGPGGEKLFF. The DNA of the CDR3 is TGTGCCAGTAGTATAGGCCCAGGGGGTGAAAAACTGTTTTTT.

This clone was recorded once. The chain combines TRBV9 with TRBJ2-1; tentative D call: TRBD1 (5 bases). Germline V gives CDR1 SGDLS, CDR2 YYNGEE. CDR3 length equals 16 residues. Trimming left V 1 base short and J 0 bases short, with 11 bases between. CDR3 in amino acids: CASSVSTASSYNEQFF. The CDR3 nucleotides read TGTGCCAGCAGCGTATCGACAGCTTCCTCCTACAATGAGCAGTTCTTC.

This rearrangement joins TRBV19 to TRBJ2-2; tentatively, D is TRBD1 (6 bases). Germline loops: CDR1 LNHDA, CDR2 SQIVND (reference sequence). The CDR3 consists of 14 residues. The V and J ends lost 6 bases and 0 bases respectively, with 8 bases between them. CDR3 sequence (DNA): TGTGCCAGTAGAGGGGGAACGAACACCGGGGAGCTGTTTTTT. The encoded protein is CASRGGTNTGELFF.

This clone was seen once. The CDR3 sequence: CATMGGDLSYGYTF. DNA of the CDR3: TGTGCCACCATGGGAGGGGATTTAAGCTATGGCTACACCTTC. The gene calls are TRBV24-1 and TRBJ1-2, with TRBD1 as a possible D gene (5 bases). Per germline, CDR1 KGHDR and CDR2 SFDVKD. The CDR3 loop spans 14 amino acids. Trimming removed 8 bases at V and 4 bases at J, with 16 bases between.

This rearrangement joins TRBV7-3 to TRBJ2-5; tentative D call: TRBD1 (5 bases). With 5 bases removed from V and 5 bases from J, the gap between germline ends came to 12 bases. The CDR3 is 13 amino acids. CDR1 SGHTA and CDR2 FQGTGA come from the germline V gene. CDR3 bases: TGTGCCAGCAGCCCTCAGGGATGGGAGACCCAGTACTTC. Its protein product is CASSPQGWETQYF.

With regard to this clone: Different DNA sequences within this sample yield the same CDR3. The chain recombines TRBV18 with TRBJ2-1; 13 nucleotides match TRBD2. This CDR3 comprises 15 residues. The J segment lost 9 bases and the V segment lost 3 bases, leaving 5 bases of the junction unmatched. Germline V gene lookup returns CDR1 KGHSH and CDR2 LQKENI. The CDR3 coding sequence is TGTGCCAGCTCACCCGGACTAGCGGGAGAAGGTGAGCAGTTCTTC. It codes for CASSPGLAGEGEQFF.

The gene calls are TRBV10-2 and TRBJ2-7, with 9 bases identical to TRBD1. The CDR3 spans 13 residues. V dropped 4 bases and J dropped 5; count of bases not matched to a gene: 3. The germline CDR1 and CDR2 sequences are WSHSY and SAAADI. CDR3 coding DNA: TGCGCCAGCAGTGGGACAGGGGTGGACGAGCAGTACTTC. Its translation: CASSGTGVDEQYF.

Here the CDR3 reads CASSPTTGGTADTQYF. In DNA, the CDR3 is TGTGCCAGCAGCCCAACGACAGGGGGCACGGCAGATACGCAGTATTTT. This sequence joins TRBV7-6 and TRBJ2-3, with 10 bases aligning to TRBD1. Germline V lookup: CDR1 SGHVS, CDR2 FNYEAQ. V dropped 5 bases and J dropped 4; count of bases not matched to a gene: 9. CDR3 length equals 16 residues.

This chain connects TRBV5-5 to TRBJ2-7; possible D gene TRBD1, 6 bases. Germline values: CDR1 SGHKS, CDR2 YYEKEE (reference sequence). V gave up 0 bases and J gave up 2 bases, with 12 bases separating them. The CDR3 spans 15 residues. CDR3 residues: CASSLAQGSTYEQYF. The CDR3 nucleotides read TGTGCCAGCAGCTTGGCGCAGGGGTCAACCTACGAGCAGTACTTC. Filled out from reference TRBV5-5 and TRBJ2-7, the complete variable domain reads DAGVTQSPTHLIKTRGQQVTLRCSPISGHKSVSWYQQVLGQGPQFIFQYYEKEERGRGNFPDRFSARQFPNYSSELNVNALLLGDSALYLCASSLAQGSTYEQYFGPGTRLTVT.

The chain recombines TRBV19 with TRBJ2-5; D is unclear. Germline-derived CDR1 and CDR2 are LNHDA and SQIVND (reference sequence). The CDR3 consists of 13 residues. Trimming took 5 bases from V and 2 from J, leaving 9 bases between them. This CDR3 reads CASSRLQQETQYF. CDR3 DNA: TGTGCCAGTAGTCGCCTCCAGCAAGAGACCCAGTACTTC.

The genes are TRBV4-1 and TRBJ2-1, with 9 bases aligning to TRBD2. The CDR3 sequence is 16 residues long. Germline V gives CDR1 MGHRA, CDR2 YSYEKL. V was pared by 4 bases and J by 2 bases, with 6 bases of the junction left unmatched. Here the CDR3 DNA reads TGCGCCAGCAGCCCATCTATAGCGGGGGCCTACAATGAGCAGTTCTTC. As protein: CASSPSIAGAYNEQFF.

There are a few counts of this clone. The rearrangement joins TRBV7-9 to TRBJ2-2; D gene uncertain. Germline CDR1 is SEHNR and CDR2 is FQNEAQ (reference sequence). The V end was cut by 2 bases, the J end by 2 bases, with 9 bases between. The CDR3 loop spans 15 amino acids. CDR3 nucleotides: TGTGCCAGCAGCTTATCATACGGAAACACCGGGGAGCTGTTTTTT. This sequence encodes CASSLSYGNTGELFF.

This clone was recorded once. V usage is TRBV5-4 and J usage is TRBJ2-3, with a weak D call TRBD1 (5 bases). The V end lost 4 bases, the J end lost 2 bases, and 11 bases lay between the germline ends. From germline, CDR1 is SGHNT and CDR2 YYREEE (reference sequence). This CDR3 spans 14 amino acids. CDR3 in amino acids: CASSGEGDTDTQYF. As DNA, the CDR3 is TGTGCCAGCAGCGGTGAAGGGGACACAGATACGCAGTATTTT.

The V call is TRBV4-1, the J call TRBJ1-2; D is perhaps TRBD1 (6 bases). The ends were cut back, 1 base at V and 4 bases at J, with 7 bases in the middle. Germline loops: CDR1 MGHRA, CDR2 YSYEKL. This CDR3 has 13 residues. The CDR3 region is CASSQGRGYGYTF. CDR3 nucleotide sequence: TGCGCCAGCAGCCAAGGCAGGGGCTATGGCTACACCTTC.

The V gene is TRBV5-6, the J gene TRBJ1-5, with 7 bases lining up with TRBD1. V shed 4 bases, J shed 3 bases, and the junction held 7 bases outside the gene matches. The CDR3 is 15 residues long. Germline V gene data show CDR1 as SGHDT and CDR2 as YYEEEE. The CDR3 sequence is CASSIQGIDNQPQHF. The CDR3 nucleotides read TGTGCCAGCAGCATACAGGGGATTGACAATCAGCCCCAGCATTTT. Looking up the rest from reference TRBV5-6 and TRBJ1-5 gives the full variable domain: DAGVTQSPTHLIKTRGQQVTLRCSPKSGHDTVSWYQQALGQGPQFIFQYYEEEERQRGNFPDRFSGHQFPNYSSELNVNALLLGDSALYLCASSIQGIDNQPQHFGDGTRLSIL.

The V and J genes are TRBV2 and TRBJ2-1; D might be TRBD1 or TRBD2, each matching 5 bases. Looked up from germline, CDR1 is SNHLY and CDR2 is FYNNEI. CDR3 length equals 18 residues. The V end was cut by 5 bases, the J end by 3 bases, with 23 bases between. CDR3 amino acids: CASSPQEGQTLGYNEQFF. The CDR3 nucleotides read TGTGCCAGCAGTCCTCAAGAGGGGCAGACGCTTGGCTACAATGAGCAGTTCTTC.

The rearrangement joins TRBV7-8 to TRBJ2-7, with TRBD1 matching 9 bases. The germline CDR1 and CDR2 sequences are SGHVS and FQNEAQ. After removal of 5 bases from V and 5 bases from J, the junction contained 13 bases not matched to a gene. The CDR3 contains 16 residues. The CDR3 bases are TGTGCCAGCAGCCTTCAGACCGGGACAGGGCGAAACGAGCAGTACTTC. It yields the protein CASSLQTGTGRNEQYF.

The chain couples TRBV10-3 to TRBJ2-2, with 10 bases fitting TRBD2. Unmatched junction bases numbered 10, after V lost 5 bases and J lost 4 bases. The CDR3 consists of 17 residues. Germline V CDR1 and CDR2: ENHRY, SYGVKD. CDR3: CAISSSTSGDFTGELFF. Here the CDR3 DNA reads TGTGCCATCAGTTCCTCCACTAGCGGGGACTTCACCGGGGAGCTGTTTTTT.

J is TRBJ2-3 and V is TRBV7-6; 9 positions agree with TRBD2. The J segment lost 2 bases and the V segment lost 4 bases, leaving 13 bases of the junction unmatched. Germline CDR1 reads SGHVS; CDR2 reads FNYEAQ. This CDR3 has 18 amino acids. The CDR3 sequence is CASSSLSGLAGHTDTQYF. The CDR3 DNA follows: TGTGCCAGCAGCTCCCTATCAGGGCTAGCGGGGCACACAGATACGCAGTATTTT.

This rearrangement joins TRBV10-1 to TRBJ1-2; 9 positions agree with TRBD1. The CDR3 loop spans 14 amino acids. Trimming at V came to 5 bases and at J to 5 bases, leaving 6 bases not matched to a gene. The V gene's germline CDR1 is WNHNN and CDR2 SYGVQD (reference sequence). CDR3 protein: CASSRTGERYGYTF. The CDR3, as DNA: TGCGCCAGCAGTCGGACAGGGGAGAGGTATGGCTACACCTTC.

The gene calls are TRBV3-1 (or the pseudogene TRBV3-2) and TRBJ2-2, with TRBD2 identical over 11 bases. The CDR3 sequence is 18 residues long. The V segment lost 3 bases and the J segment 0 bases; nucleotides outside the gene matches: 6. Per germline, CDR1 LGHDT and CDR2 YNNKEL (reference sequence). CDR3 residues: CASSQMGTSGANTGELFF. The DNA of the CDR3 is TGTGCCAGCAGCCAGATGGGGACTAGCGGCGCGAACACCGGGGAGCTGTTTTTT.